The clone carrying this T cell receptor (beta chain) has a handful of counts. The antigen remains unidentified. V was clipped by 7 bases and J by 8 bases; unmatched bases: 6. The CDR3 loop spans 14 amino acids. Germline V gene lookup returns CDR1 WSHSY and CDR2 SAAADI. The method was immunoSEQ multiplex PCR; TCRdb's version includes in-frame clones alone and lacks a portion of them. Here the sample spans 49,000 or so clones, 65% to 80% being singletons. This specimen belongs to a study of T cell clones after liver transplantation. In the study overall: Samples came from ITN030ST, which attempted immunosuppression withdrawal within 2 years of liver transplantation. Graft-donor-reactive sequences were compared with third-party-reactive TCRbeta sequences from pre-transplant mixed lymphocyte reactions. Study conclusions and caveats: Post-transplant time points were not standardized, so conclusions are preliminary. Low donor cell numbers restricted donor-reactive repertoire measurement in a couple of subjects.

The chain couples TRBV10-2 to TRBJ1-6; the match to TRBD1 covers 9 bases. This TCR was recovered from a human patient who received a liver transplant. Some T cells here may be from the graft donor. The sequencing here drew on CD4+ T cells from blood, taken 54 months after liver transplant. CDR3: CASKTGGRDSPLHF. The DNA for the CDR3 is TGCGCCAGCAAGACAGGGGGGCGGGATTCACCCCTCCACTTT.